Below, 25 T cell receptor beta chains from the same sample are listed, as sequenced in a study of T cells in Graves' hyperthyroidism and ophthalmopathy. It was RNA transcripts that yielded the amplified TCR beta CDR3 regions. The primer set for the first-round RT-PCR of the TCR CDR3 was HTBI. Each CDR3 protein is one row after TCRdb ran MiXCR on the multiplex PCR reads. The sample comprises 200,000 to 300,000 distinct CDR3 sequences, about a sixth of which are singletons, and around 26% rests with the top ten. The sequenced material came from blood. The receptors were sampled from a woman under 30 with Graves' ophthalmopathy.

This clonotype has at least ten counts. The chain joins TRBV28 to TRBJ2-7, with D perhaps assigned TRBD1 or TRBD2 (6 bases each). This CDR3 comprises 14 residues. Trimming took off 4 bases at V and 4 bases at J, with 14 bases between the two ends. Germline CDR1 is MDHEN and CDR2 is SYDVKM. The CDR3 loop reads CASSSLIGGYEQYF. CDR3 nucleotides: TGTGCCAGCAGTTCCCTCATAGGGGGGTACGAGCAGTACTTC.

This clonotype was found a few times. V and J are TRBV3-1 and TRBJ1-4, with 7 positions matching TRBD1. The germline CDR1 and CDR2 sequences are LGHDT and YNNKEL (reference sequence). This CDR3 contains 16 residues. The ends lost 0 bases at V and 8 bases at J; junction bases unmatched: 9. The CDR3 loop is CASSQDWGPTGEKLFF. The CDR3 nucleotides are TGTGCCAGCAGCCAAGATTGGGGTCCGACAGGGGAAAAACTGTTTTTT.

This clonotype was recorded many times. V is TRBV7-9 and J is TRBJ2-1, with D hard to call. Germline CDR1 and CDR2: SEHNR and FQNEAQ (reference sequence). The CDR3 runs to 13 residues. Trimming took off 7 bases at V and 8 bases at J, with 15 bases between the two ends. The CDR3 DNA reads TGTGCCAGCACCGGGCCCACTAAGGATGAGCAGTTCTTC. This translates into CASTGPTKDEQFF.

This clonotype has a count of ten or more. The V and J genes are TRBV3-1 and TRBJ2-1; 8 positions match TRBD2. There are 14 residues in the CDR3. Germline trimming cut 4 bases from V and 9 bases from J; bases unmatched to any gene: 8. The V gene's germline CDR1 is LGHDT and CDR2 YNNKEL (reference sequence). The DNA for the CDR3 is TGTGCCAGCAGCCCGGGGACTAGGTTGGGTGAGCAGTTCTTC. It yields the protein CASSPGTRLGEQFF.

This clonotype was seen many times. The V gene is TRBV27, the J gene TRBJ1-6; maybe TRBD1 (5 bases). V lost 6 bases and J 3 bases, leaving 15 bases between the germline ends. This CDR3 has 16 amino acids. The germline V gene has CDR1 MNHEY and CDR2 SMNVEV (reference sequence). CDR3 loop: CASSGGTNFYNSPLHF. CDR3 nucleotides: TGTGCCAGCAGCGGCGGGACGAACTTCTATAATTCACCCCTCCACTTT.

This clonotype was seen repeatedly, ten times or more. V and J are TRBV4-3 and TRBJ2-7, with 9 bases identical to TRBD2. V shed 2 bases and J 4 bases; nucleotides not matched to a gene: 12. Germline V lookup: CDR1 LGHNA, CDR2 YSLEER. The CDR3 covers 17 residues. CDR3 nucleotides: TGCGCCAGCAGCCAATCCCCTATAGCGGGAGTCCTTTACGAGCAGTACTTC. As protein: CASSQSPIAGVLYEQYF.

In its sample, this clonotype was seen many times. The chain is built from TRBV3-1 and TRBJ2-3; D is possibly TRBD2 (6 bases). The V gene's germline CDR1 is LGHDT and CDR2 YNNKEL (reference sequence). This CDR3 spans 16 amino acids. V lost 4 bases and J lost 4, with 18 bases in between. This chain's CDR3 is CASSRPRMGGSDTQYF. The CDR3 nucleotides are TGTGCCAGCAGCCGCCCTCGGATGGGGGGTTCAGATACGCAGTATTTT.

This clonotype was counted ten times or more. This CDR3 is CSARLASTDTQYF. In DNA form, the CDR3 reads TGCAGTGCTAGATTGGCTAGCACAGATACGCAGTATTTT. This sequence joins TRBV20-1 and TRBJ2-3, with no clear D. This CDR3 region has 13 residues. Trimming removed 2 bases at V and 0 bases at J, with 6 bases between. Germline CDR1 reads DFQATT; CDR2 reads SNEGSKA (reference sequence).

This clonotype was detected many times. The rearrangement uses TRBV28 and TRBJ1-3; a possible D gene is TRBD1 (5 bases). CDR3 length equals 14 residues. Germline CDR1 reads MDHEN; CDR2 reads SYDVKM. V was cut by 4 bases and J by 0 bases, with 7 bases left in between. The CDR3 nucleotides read TGTGCCAGCAGTTGGGGGTACTCTGGAAACACCATATATTTT. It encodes CASSWGYSGNTIYF.

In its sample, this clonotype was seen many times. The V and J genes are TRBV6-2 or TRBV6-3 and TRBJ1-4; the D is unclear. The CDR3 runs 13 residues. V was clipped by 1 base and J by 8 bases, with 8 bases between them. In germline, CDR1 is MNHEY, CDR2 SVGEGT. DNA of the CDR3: TGTGCCAGCAGTTACTATGACGGGGAAAAACTGTTTTTT. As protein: CASSYYDGEKLFF.

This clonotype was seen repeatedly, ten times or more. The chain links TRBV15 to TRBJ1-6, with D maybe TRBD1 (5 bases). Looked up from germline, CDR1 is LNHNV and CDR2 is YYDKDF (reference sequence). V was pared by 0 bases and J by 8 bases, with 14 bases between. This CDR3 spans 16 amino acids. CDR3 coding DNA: TGTGCCACCAGCAGAGACGTTCGACAGCTCGATTCACCCCTCCACTTT. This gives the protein CATSRDVRQLDSPLHF. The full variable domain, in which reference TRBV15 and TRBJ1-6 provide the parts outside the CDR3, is DAMVIQNPRYQVTQFGKPVTLSCSQTLNHNVMYWYQQKSSQAPKLLFHYYDKDFNNEADTPDNFQSRRPNTSFCFLDIRSPGLGDTAMYLCATSRDVRQLDSPLHFGNGTRLTVT.

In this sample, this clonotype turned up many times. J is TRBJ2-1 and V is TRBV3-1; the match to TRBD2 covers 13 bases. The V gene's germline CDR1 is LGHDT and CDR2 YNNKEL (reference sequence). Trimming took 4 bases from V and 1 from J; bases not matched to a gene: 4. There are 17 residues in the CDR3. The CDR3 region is CASSLRTSGSSYNEQFF. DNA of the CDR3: TGTGCCAGCAGCCTAAGGACTAGCGGGAGTTCCTACAATGAGCAGTTCTTC.

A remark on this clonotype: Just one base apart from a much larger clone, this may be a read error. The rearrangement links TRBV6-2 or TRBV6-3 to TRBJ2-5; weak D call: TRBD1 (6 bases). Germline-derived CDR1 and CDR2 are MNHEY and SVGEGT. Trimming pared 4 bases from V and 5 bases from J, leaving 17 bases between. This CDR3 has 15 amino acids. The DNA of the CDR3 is TGTGCCAGCAGTTGCTCGAGAGGGGGTATTGAGACCCAGTACTTC. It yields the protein CASSCSRGGIETQYF.

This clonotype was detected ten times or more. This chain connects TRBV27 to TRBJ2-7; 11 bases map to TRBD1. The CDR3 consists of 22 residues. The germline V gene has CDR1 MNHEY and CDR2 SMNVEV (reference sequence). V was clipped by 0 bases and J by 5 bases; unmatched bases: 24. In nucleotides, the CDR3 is TGTGCCAGCAGTTTATCGGTGTGGGATGGACAGGGGGCGGCGCGGGCCCTCCACGAGCAGTACTTC. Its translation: CASSLSVWDGQGAARALHEQYF.

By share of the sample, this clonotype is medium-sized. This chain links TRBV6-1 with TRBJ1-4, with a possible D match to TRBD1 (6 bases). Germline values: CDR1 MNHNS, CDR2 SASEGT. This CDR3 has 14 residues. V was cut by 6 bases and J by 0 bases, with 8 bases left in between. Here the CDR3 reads CASRTGATNEKLFF. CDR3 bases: TGTGCCAGCAGGACAGGTGCAACTAATGAAAAACTGTTTTTT.

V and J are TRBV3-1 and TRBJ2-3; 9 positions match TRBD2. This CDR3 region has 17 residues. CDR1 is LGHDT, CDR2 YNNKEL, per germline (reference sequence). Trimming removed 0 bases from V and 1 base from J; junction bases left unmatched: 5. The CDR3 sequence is CASSQEIAGEGTDTQYF. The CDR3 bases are TGTGCCAGCAGCCAAGAGATAGCGGGGGAGGGCACAGATACGCAGTATTTT.

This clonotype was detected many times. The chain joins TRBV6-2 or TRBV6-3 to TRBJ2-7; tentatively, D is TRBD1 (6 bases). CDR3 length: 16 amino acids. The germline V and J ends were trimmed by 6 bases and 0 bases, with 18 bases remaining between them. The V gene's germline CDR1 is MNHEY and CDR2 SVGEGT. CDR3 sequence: CASSQTTQGTSYEQYF. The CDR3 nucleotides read TGTGCCAGCAGCCAGACAACACAGGGAACCTCCTACGAGCAGTACTTC.

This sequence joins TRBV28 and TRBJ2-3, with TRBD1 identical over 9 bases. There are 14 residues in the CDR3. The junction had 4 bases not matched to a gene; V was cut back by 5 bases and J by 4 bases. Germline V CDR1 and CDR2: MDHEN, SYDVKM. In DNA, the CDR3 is TGTGCCAGCAGTACGGGACAGGGCCCAGATACGCAGTATTTT. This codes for CASSTGQGPDTQYF.

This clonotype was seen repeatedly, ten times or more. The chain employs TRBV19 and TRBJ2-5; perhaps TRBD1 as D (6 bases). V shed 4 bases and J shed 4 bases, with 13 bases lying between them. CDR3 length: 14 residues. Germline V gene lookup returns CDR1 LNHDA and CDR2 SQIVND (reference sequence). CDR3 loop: CASSTTGLGETQYF. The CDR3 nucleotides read TGTGCCAGTAGTACGACAGGTTTGGGAGAGACCCAGTACTTC.

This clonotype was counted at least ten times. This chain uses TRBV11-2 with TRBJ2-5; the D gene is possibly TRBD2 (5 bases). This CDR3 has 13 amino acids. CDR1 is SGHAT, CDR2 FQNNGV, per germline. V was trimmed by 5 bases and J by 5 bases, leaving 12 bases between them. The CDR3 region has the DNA TGTGCCAGCAGCAATGGACTGGGCGAGACCCAGTACTTC. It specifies CASSNGLGETQYF.

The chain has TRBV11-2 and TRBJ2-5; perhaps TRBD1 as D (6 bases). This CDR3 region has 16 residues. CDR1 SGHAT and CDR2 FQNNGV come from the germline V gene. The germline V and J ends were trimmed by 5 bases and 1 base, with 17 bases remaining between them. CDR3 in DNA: TGTGCCAGCAGCGGCGAAGGGGGACACATCCAAGAGACCCAGTACTTC. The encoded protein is CASSGEGGHIQETQYF.

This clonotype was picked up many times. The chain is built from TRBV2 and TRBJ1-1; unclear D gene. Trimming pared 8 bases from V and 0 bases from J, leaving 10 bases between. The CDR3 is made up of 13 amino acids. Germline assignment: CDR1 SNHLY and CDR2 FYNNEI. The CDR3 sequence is CASLTELNTEAFF. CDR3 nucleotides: TGTGCCAGCCTTACAGAATTGAACACTGAAGCTTTCTTT.

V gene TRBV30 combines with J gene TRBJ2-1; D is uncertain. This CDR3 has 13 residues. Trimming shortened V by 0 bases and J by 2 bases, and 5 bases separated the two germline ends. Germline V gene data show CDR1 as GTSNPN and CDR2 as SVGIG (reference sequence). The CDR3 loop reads CAWSVFPYNEQFF. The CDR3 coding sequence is TGTGCCTGGAGTGTATTCCCCTACAATGAGCAGTTCTTC.

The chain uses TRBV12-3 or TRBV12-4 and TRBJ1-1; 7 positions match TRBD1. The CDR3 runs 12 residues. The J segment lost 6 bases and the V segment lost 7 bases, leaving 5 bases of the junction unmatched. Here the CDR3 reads CASTTDRAEAFF. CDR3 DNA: TGTGCCAGCACGACTGACAGGGCTGAAGCTTTCTTT.

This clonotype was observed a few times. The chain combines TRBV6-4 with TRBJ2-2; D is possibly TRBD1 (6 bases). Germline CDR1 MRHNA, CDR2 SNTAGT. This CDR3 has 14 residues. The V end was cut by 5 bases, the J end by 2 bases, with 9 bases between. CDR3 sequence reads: CASSKGDNTGELFF. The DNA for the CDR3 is TGTGCCAGCAGTAAGGGGGACAACACCGGGGAGCTGTTTTTT.